This is a list of T cell receptor beta chains from one sample in a study of T cell repertoires in cytomegalovirus infection. Their specific antigens are unknown. TCRdb independently ran MiXCR on the reads; one entry per CDR3 protein. Among more than 300,000 distinct CDR3 sequences, about a third were seen once, and the ten largest hold roughly 12%. The specimen comprised cultured PBMCs, sampled from culture after CMV antigen stimulation. Receptors were obtained from a human donor in good health (CMV status not recorded). Some clones in this sample may be carry-over from other donors' samples. Each CDR3 is given with its conserved first and last residue. A D gene is named only where the DNA matches it firmly. Rows may omit the clone size; those that give it use once, few, many or a size class.

D,V,size,J,DNA,CDR3
NA,TRBV4-1,NA,TRBJ1-2,TGCGCCAGCAGCCCCCTTAAGGACGGATACTATGGCTACACCTTC,CASSPLKDGYYGYTF
NA,TRBV12-5,NA,TRBJ2-1,TGTGCTAGTGGCCTGGGCAATGAGCAGTTCTTC,CASGLGNEQFF
TRBD2,TRBV20-1,NA,TRBJ2-1,TGCAGTGCTAGAGAAACTAGCGGGAGCAATGAGCAGTTCTTC,CSARETSGSNEQFF
TRBD2,TRBV9,few,TRBJ2-3,TGTGCCAGCAGCGCCGGGACTAGCGGGACCACAGATACGCAGTATTTT,CASSAGTSGTTDTQYF
TRBD2,TRBV3-1,NA,TRBJ2-3,TGTGCCAGCAGCCAAGATACTAGCGGCCTTTTGGATACGCAGTATTTT,CASSQDTSGLLDTQYF
TRBD1,TRBV10-1,NA,TRBJ2-1,TGCGCCAGCAGTGAGCTGGGACAGGGGGCAGGCAATGAGCAGTTCTTC,CASSELGQGAGNEQFF
NA,TRBV7-2,few,TRBJ2-1,TGTGCCAGCAGCCCGTGGGGCGGCGGGGGCCCGAACAATGAGCAGTTCTTC,CASSPWGGGGPNNEQFF
NA,TRBV2,NA,TRBJ2-1,TGTGCCAGCAGCCTGTCCCCCCTAGTTTCTATATACAATGAGCAGTTCTTC,CASSLSPLVSIYNEQFF
NA,TRBV4-1,NA,TRBJ1-2,TGCGCCAGCAGCCAAGTCCAGGGACATGGCTACACCTTC,CASSQVQGHGYTF
TRBD2,TRBV19,NA,TRBJ2-3,TGTGCCAGTAGTGAAACTTGGGAGGGCCTTTTCCCAGATACGCAGTATTTT,CASSETWEGLFPDTQYF
NA,TRBV7-3,NA,TRBJ2-7,TGTGCCAGCAGCTTAGGTAACGGGTACGAGCAGTACTTC,CASSLGNGYEQYF
TRBD2,TRBV2,many,TRBJ2-1,TGTGCCAGCAGTCCCCAGCCGACTAGCGGGAGGGGTGAGCAGTTCTTC,CASSPQPTSGRGEQFF
NA,TRBV6-1,NA,TRBJ1-2,TGTGCCAGCAGGATAACAGGACTCTATGGCTACACCTTC,CASRITGLYGYTF
NA,TRBV18,few,TRBJ2-1,TGTGCCAGCTCACCACCAACTATCCACAATGAGCAGTTCTTC,CASSPPTIHNEQFF
TRBD2,TRBV7-2,few,TRBJ2-2,TGTGCCAGCAGCCGACTGGGACTAGCGGGAGCCGTGAACACCGGGGAGCTGTTTTTT,CASSRLGLAGAVNTGELFF
NA,TRBV15,NA,TRBJ1-1,TGTGCCACCAGCACCTACAGGGTGGGGCACACTGAAGCTTTCTTT,CATSTYRVGHTEAFF
TRBD2,TRBV5-5,NA,TRBJ2-1,TGTGCCAGCTCCGAGGGGACTAGCGGGACGGGCAATGAGCAGTTCTTC,CASSEGTSGTGNEQFF
TRBD1,TRBV5-8,NA,TRBJ1-1,TGTGCCAGCAGGAGCCGGGACAGGGCCGCGAACACTGAAGCTTTCTTT,CASRSRDRAANTEAFF
NA,TRBV7-2,many,TRBJ2-6,TGTGCCAGCAGCTCCTGGGGCAGGGTTTTAGCTGGGGCCAACGTCCTGACTTTC,CASSSWGRVLAGANVLTF
NA,TRBV7-8,NA,TRBJ2-3,TGTGCCAGCAGCTCCACCCCCACAGATACGCAGTATTTT,CASSSTPTDTQYF
NA,TRBV14,NA,TRBJ1-2,TGTGCCAGCAGCCAAGATATTGGCAGGGGAAGGGGCTACACCTTC,CASSQDIGRGRGYTF
NA,TRBV7-9,many,TRBJ2-1,TGTGCCAGCAACCTGGTAGCAGTCCCGTCCAATGAGCAGTTCTTC,CASNLVAVPSNEQFF
NA,TRBV11-2,NA,TRBJ1-2,TGTGCCAACCCGCGGAACCTAGGGATCTTCCTCTATGGCTACACCTTC,CANPRNLGIFLYGYTF
NA,TRBV7-2,many,TRBJ2-7,TGTGCCAGCAGCTTAGTGGCAGTTCACGAGCAGTACTTC,CASSLVAVHEQYF
TRBD1,TRBV7-2,NA,TRBJ1-2,TGTGCCAGCAGCTTAGTGACAGGGGTAGACTATGGCTACACCTTC,CASSLVTGVDYGYTF
TRBD2,TRBV6-1,few,TRBJ2-5,TGTGCCAGCAGTGAACCTAGCGGGACTATCCAAGAGACCCAGTACTTC,CASSEPSGTIQETQYF
TRBD2,TRBV7-6,once,TRBJ2-1,TGTGCCAACAGCTCGCCCCTAGCGGGAGGGGACAGCTCCTACAATGAGCAGTTCTTC,CANSSPLAGGDSSYNEQFF
TRBD2,TRBV19,NA,TRBJ2-7,TGTGCCAGTAGTCTTAGAGGGACTAGCGCGTCCTACGAGCAGTACTTC,CASSLRGTSASYEQYF
NA,TRBV4-3,NA,TRBJ1-5,TGCGCCAGCAGCTTTCCCCAGCATTTT,CASSFPQHF
NA,TRBV6-5,once,TRBJ1-1,TGTGCCAGCAGTTACTCGGGGGTGTTGAACACTGAAGCTTTCTTT,CASSYSGVLNTEAFF
TRBD2,TRBV5-1,NA,TRBJ2-1,TGCGCCAGCAGCCCGAGTGCTAGCGGGAGGTTAGTTTTGCATGAGCAGTTCTTC,CASSPSASGRLVLHEQFF
NA,TRBV12-3/TRBV12-4,few,TRBJ2-1,TGTGCCAGCAGTCCGGGCAGGGGCTTCTACAATGAGCAGTTCTTC,CASSPGRGFYNEQFF
TRBD1,TRBV27,NA,TRBJ2-1,TGTGCCAGCAGAAATTACAGGGGAGCCTACAATGAGCAGTTCTTC,CASRNYRGAYNEQFF
NA,TRBV11-2,few,TRBJ2-3,TGTGCCAGCAGCCTCTCCTGGGGCACAGATACGCAGTATTTT,CASSLSWGTDTQYF
NA,TRBV4-1,many,TRBJ2-5,TGCGCCAGCAGCCACCCCTCGAGGACCCCTCAAGAGACCCAGTACTTC,CASSHPSRTPQETQYF
TRBD2,TRBV28,NA,TRBJ2-1,TGTGCCAGCAGTTTCCGCGCTAGCGGTTCCTACAATGAGCAGTTCTTC,CASSFRASGSYNEQFF
NA,TRBV7-8,many,TRBJ2-3,TGTGCCAGCAGCTTAGGACGGGCAGCGAGCACAGATACGCAGTATTTT,CASSLGRAASTDTQYF
NA,TRBV18,few,TRBJ1-1,TGTGCCAGCTCAAACACTGAGGGGAACACTGAAGCTTTCTTT,CASSNTEGNTEAFF
TRBD1,TRBV5-1,once,TRBJ1-2,TGCGCCAGCAGCTGGGGACAGGGGGCGTCTGGAGGTCACGATGGCTACACCTTC,CASSWGQGASGGHDGYTF
NA,TRBV11-2,many,TRBJ2-5,TGTGCCAGCAGCTTCCTGATAGAAGAGACCCAGTACTTC,CASSFLIEETQYF
TRBD2,TRBV6-2/TRBV6-3,NA,TRBJ2-1,TGTGCCAGTACCGGGACTAGCCCATACAATGAGCAGTTCTTC,CASTGTSPYNEQFF
NA,TRBV4-1,NA,TRBJ2-1,TGCGCCAGCAGCCTCCGGGGCGACGGGTTGCAGTTCTTC,CASSLRGDGLQFF
NA,TRBV7-9,NA,TRBJ2-3,TGTGCCAGCAGCCCCGGGAGAATCACAGATACGCAGTATTTT,CASSPGRITDTQYF
NA,TRBV5-5,NA,TRBJ2-7,TGTGCCAGCAGCCCTGAGAACTCCTACGAGCAGTACTTC,CASSPENSYEQYF
NA,TRBV12-3/TRBV12-4,many,TRBJ2-3,TGTGCCAGCAACAGAGCAGATACGCAGTATTTT,CASNRADTQYF
TRBD2,TRBV20-1,once,TRBJ2-1,TGCAGTGCTAGCCTTCAACTAGCGGCCATCTCCTACAATGAGCAGTTCTTC,CSASLQLAAISYNEQFF
TRBD2,TRBV7-2,once,TRBJ2-1,TGTGCCAGCAGCTCTCGGCGGCTAGCGGGTTGGCAGTTCTTC,CASSSRRLAGWQFF
TRBD1,TRBV29-1,few,TRBJ2-7,TGCAGCGTTGATCACAGGGGTTCTGGGCTCTACGAGCAGTACTTC,CSVDHRGSGLYEQYF
NA,TRBV20-1,NA,TRBJ1-6,TGCAGTTTTTCTGAAGACAGCCCCAGGAGCTCCTATAATTCACCCCTCCACTTT,CSFSEDSPRSSYNSPLHF
TRBD2,TRBV6-1,few,TRBJ2-3,TGTGCCAGCATCATCCAGGCGGCTAGCGGAAGCACAGATACGCAGTATTTT,CASIIQAASGSTDTQYF
TRBD2,TRBV4-3,few,TRBJ2-7,TGCGCCAGCAGCCCCGGGACTAGCGGGACCTACGAGCAGTACTTC,CASSPGTSGTYEQYF